This section outlines one TCR beta chain sequence together with its context. Its specificity is not known. This entry belongs to a study of shared clonotypes between healthy human individuals. Sequencing was performed with immunoSEQ multiplex PCR; in TCRdb, only in-frame clones are kept and a portion is missing. The sample records 730,000 or so clones, more than 70% being singletons. This CDR3 comprises 14 residues. Per the germline V gene, CDR1 is SGHRS and CDR2 is YFSETQ. The V segment lost 1 base and the J segment 8 bases; nucleotides outside the gene matches: 5. Findings of the study overall: Larger richness was generally estimated for naive than memory subsets.

V gene TRBV5-1 combines with J gene TRBJ1-4, with 7 positions matching TRBD1. The sequencing sample was made of memory CD4+ T cells sorted from blood. Described subset: CD45RA-negative fraction. This TCR came from a woman in her twenties or thirties in good health. CDR3 loop: CASSLTGEGEKLFF. The CDR3 DNA reads TGCGCCAGCAGCTTGACAGGGGAGGGCGAAAAACTGTTTTTT. Combining the CDR3 with reference TRBV5-1 and TRBJ1-4 gives the whole variable domain KAGVTQTPRYLIKTRGQQVTLSCSPISGHRSVSWYQQTPGQGLQFLFEYFSETQRNKGNFPGRFSGRQFSNSRSEMNVSTLELGDSALYLCASSLTGEGEKLFFGSGTQLSVL.